The entry below gives a single T cell receptor (beta chain) sequence along with its context. Trimming at V came to 5 bases and at J to 2 bases, leaving 3 bases not matched to a gene. The germline V gene encodes CDR1 MDHEN and CDR2 SYDVKM. The CDR3 totals 14 residues. The data derive from a study of OX40 agonist ivuxolimab in advanced cancers. The data were produced by immunoSEQ multiplex PCR, yet TCRdb's version contains in-frame clones alone and is incomplete. The sample records 55,000 to 80,000 clones, roughly 84% being singletons. No patient had autoimmune disease or received systemic immunosuppression.

The specimen comprised CD4+ or CD8+ T cells sorted from blood, sampled in a trial of the OX40 agonist ivuxolimab. The sequence was collected from an adult with an advanced solid tumor such as melanoma, head and neck, liver or kidney cancer. The V gene is TRBV28, the J gene TRBJ1-5; the match to TRBD1 covers 7 bases. CDR3 in amino acids: CASSDDRGNQPQHF. DNA of the CDR3: TGTGCCAGCAGTGACGACAGGGGCAATCAGCCCCAGCATTTT.